This TCR beta chain was captured in a study of blood T cell repertoires in COVID-19. In the study overall: Donors in the United States, Italy and Spain gave samples during acute or convalescent COVID-19.

Sequencing was performed with immunoSEQ multiplex PCR; in TCRdb, only in-frame clones are kept and a portion is missing. Of fewer than 250,000 clones in the sample, 86% were seen once. V was pared by 5 bases and J by 10 bases, with 14 bases between. This CDR3 is 12 amino acids long. The germline V gene has CDR1 LNHDA and CDR2 SQIVND (reference sequence). Sequencing used peripheral blood. This chain uses TRBV19 with TRBJ1-1; D possibly corresponds to TRBD1 (6 bases). This TCR was sampled from a woman aged 60-70 years who had recovered from COVID-19. The CDR3 loop is CASSLQGLAAFF. CDR3 in DNA: TGTGCCAGTAGTCTACAGGGTCTAGCAGCTTTCTTT.